This T cell receptor beta chain was identified during a study of T cell responses to AZD1222 COVID-19 vaccine. The data were produced by immunoSEQ multiplex PCR, yet TCRdb's version contains in-frame clones alone and is incomplete. Of about 100,000 clones in the sample, 70% to 90% were seen once. This CDR3 spans 16 amino acids. Between the trimmed V and J ends, which lost 4 bases and 3 bases, there was a span of 16 bases. CDR1 and CDR2 from the germline V gene are LNHDA and SQIVND (reference sequence). The specimen was peripheral blood, collected on day 0 of MenACWY control vaccination. The sequence was obtained from an adult in good health. The chain employs TRBV19 and TRBJ1-5; D possibly corresponds to TRBD1 (5 bases). The CDR3 DNA sequence: TGTGCCAGTAGTACACCGTCGGGAGGGGTCAATCAGCCCCAGCATTTT. Amino acids: CASSTPSGGVNQPQHF. The whole variable domain, filled in from reference TRBV19 and TRBJ1-5, reads DGGITQSPKYLFRKEGQNVTLSCEQNLNHDAMYWYRQDPGQGLRLIYYSQIVNDFQKGDIAEGYSVSREKKESFPLTVTSAQKNPTAFYLCASSTPSGGVNQPQHFGDGTRLSIL.